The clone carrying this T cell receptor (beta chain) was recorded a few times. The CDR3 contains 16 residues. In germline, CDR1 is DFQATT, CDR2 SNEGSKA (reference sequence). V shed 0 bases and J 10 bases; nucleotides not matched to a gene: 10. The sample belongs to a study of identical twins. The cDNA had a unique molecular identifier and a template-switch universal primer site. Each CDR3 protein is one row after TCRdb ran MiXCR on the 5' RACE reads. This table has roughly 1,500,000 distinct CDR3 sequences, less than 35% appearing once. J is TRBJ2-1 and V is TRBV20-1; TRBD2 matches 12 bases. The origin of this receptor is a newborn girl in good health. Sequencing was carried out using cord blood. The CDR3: CSARDLGLAGLEEQFF. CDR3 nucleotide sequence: TGCAGTGCTAGAGATTTAGGACTAGCGGGACTTGAGGAGCAGTTCTTC.